The following is a T cell receptor beta chain sequence with its context. Its antigen is not identified. The TCR beta cDNA came from 5'RACE template switching with UMIs. TCRdb re-called the 5' RACE reads; one entry per CDR3 protein, DNA not given. Recorded for this sample: about 410,000 distinct CDR3 sequences. The entry originates in a study of T cells expressing NK-cell markers. As for the study in general: The TCR beta repertoires were obtained from sorted CD3+CD56+NKG2C+, CD3+CD56+NKG2C- and CD3+CD56-NKG2C+ T cells. Regarding the study as a whole: Expanded clones of NKG2C+ T cells had an unclear HCMV specificity. The dominant NKG2C+ clonotypes represented roughly 1.0-7.5% of CD8+ T cells in six donors.

The V gene's germline CDR1 is LNHNV and CDR2 YYDKDF (reference sequence). The CDR3 sequence is 15 residues long. The J gene is TRBJ2-2, the V gene TRBV15; TCRdb outputs TRBD2, but without DNA this stays unchecked. The sequencing input was blood T cells: a sorted CD56 or NKG2C T cell subset, CD4+ or CD8+ T cells, or bulk PBMC T cells (not recorded which). The source of this sequence is a woman in her forties or fifties in good health. The CDR3 here is CATSKGTQNTGELFF. Looking up the rest from reference TRBV15 and TRBJ2-2 gives the full variable domain: DAMVIQNPRYQVTQFGKPVTLSCSQTLNHNVMYWYQQKSSQAPKLLFHYYDKDFNNEADTPDNFQSRRPNTSFCFLDIRSPGLGDTAMYLCATSKGTQNTGELFFGEGSRLTVL.